Listed here are 7 T cell receptor beta chains from one sample, sequenced in a study of T cells in Graves' hyperthyroidism and ophthalmopathy. RNA transcripts yielded amplified TCR beta CDR3 regions. First-round RT-PCR of the TCR CDR3 relied on the HTBI primer set. TCRdb reprocessed the multiplex PCR reads with MiXCR, giving one entry per CDR3 protein. The table has roughly 700,000 distinct CDR3 sequences, 17% seen once. The sequencing input was blood. The source is a man aged 50 to 59 with Graves' hyperthyroidism.

This clonotype was counted ten times or more. The chain couples TRBV10-1 to TRBJ2-7; 9 bases are shared with TRBD1. With 4 bases clipped from V and 2 bases from J, the junction kept 9 bases outside the gene matches. CDR1 WNHNN and CDR2 SYGVQD come from the germline V gene (reference sequence). The CDR3 consists of 16 residues. CDR3 DNA: TGCGCCAGCAGTGGAAGCGGGACAGGGAACCCCTACGAGCAGTACTTC. This gives the protein CASSGSGTGNPYEQYF.

This rearrangement joins TRBV6-1 to TRBJ2-7, with D perhaps given as TRBD1 or TRBD2 (5 bases each). Trimming pared 6 bases from V and 8 bases from J, leaving 14 bases between. CDR1 MNHNS and CDR2 SASEGT come from the germline V gene. This CDR3 spans 12 amino acids. CDR3 residues: CASRQLPGQQYF. DNA for the CDR3: TGTGCCAGCAGACAGCTTCCGGGGCAGCAGTACTTC.

This clonotype has at least ten counts. The V gene is TRBV18, the J gene TRBJ2-7; D is uncertain. The CDR3 has 14 amino acids. The germline V and J ends were trimmed by 0 bases and 2 bases, with 8 bases remaining between them. Germline loops: CDR1 KGHSH, CDR2 LQKENI. CDR3 sequence (DNA): TGTGCCAGCTCACCACCGAGCCTCCCCTACGAGCAGTACTTC. Encoded protein: CASSPPSLPYEQYF. The full variable domain, in which reference TRBV18 and TRBJ2-7 provide the parts outside the CDR3, is NAGVMQNPRHLVRRRGQEARLRCSPMKGHSHVYWYRQLPEEGLKFMVYLQKENIIDESGMPKERFSAEFPKEGPSILRIQQVVRGDSAAYFCASSPPSLPYEQYFGPGTRLTVT.

This clonotype occurred many times. Written as DNA, the CDR3 is TGTGCCAGCAGCTTAGTTCGAGAATTAGAGCTCAAAGAGACCCAGTACTTC. Translating it yields CASSLVRELELKETQYF. The J gene is TRBJ2-5, the V gene TRBV7-9; D ambiguous. V lost 1 base and J 3 bases, leaving 18 bases between the germline ends. The CDR3 length is 17 residues. Germline lookup yields CDR1 SEHNR and CDR2 FQNEAQ (reference sequence). The variable domain in full, with the rest retrieved from reference TRBV7-9 and TRBJ2-5, is DTGVSQNPRHKITKRGQNVTFRCDPISEHNRLYWYRQTLGQGPEFLTYFQNEAQLEKSRLLSDRFSAERPKGSFSTLEIQRTEQGDSAMYLCASSLVRELELKETQYFGPGTRLLVL.

This clonotype was seen many times. In DNA form, the CDR3 reads TGTGCCAGCAGGGCCACGACGGGACTTAATTCACCCCTCCACTTT. Translated, it gives CASRATTGLNSPLHF. This chain uses TRBV2 with TRBJ1-6; TRBD1 might be the D (5 bases). Germline V lookup: CDR1 SNHLY, CDR2 FYNNEI. The length of the CDR3 is 15 residues. Between the trimmed V and J ends, which lost 6 bases and 6 bases, there was a span of 15 bases.

About this clonotype: This may stem from a read error, because a much larger clone lies one nucleotide away. The chain couples TRBV12-3 or TRBV12-4 to TRBJ2-3; 9 nucleotides align to TRBD2. The CDR3 totals 16 residues. The chain's CDR3 is CASSPRGGGEGDTRYF. CDR3 nucleotides: TGTGCCAGCAGTCCGCGGGGGGGAGGTGAAGGGGATACGCGGTATTTT.

Here the CDR3 DNA reads TGCAGTGCTAGAGATCGATGGGGGGGCGTCAACGAGCAGTACTTC. Translation: CSARDRWGGVNEQYF. The chain recombines TRBV20-1 with TRBJ2-7; possible D gene TRBD2, 7 bases. V gave up 0 bases and J gave up 5 bases, with 17 bases separating them. This CDR3 comprises 15 residues. Germline CDR1 is DFQATT and CDR2 is SNEGSKA (reference sequence).